This TCR beta chain is from a study of T cell changes during pregnancy in multiple sclerosis. The ends lost 4 bases at V and 2 bases at J; junction bases unmatched: 9. Per the germline V gene, CDR1 is SGHRS and CDR2 is YFSETQ. This CDR3 has 16 amino acids. Only in-frame clones appear in the TCRdb table, and some are missing; sequencing was by immunoSEQ multiplex PCR. Here the sample spans fewer than 150,000 clones, roughly 95% being singletons. Sequenced here: peripheral blood, sampled after pregnancy. The chain carries TRBV5-1 and TRBJ2-3; TRBD2 agrees at 8 bases. The receptor was isolated from a female donor with multiple sclerosis, enrolled in a pregnancy study. The chain's CDR3 is CASSPGQRENTDTQYF. CDR3 DNA: TGCGCCAGCAGCCCCGGCCAGCGGGAGAACACAGATACGCAGTATTTT. The variable domain in full, completed from reference TRBV5-1 and TRBJ2-3, reads KAGVTQTPRYLIKTRGQQVTLSCSPISGHRSVSWYQQTPGQGLQFLFEYFSETQRNKGNFPGRFSGRQFSNSRSEMNVSTLELGDSALYLCASSPGQRENTDTQYFGPGTRLTVL.